Included here is one TCR beta chain sequence, with context. The record originates from a study of blood T cell repertoires in COVID-19. Study context: Sites in the United States, Italy and Spain provided acute and convalescent COVID-19 samples. In each case, the material was cDNA or gDNA derived from T cells, B-cell-depleted T cells, or PBMCs.

In the authors' workflow: Amplification of reference gene primers was used by the study to estimate nucleated cell counts. The table came from immunoSEQ multiplex PCR; TCRdb's copy has only in-frame clones and leaves some out. Clone size and V and J calls were adopted from that table, with D and trimming inferred from the DNA. The sample lists about 190,000 clones, about nine tenths occurring once. V was trimmed by 10 bases and J by 3 bases, leaving 21 bases between them. Germline-derived CDR1 and CDR2 are MDHEN and SYDVKM. The CDR3 loop spans 15 amino acids. The TCR sequence derives from a man aged 35 to 55 with acute or convalescent COVID-19. The chain joins TRBV28 to TRBJ1-2; D possibly corresponds to TRBD1 (6 bases). Sequencing input: peripheral blood. The CDR3 sequence: CATFGGAIPYYGYTF. DNA for the CDR3: TGTGCCACCTTTGGGGGGGCTATCCCGTACTATGGCTACACCTTC.